The 13 T cell receptor beta chains below come from one sample, sequenced in a study of control samples from healthy donors and cancer patients. Only in-frame clones appear in the TCRdb table, and some are missing; sequencing was by immunoSEQ multiplex PCR. This table holds tens of thousands of clones, about 94% found once. The sample taken for sequencing was blood. These receptors originate from a woman between 25 and 40 years old in good health.

The CDR3 sequence: CSVDFYQGYGYTF. CDR3 nucleotides: TGCAGCGTTGATTTTTATCAGGGGTATGGCTACACCTTC. This rearrangement joins TRBV29-1 to TRBJ1-2, with D possibly matching TRBD1 (6 bases). Trimming removed 3 bases from V and 5 bases from J, with 13 bases in between. Germline V gene lookup returns CDR1 SQVTM and CDR2 ANQGSEA. CDR3 length: 13 residues.

The chain recombines TRBV4-1 with TRBJ2-7, with D uncertain. Trimming cost V 2 bases and J 6 bases, with 11 bases left between them. There are 13 residues in the CDR3. The V gene's germline CDR1 is MGHRA and CDR2 YSYEKL. As DNA, the CDR3 is TGCGCCAGCAGCCAATGGGATTGGGGCGAGCAGTACTTC. Encoded protein: CASSQWDWGEQYF.

This chain uses TRBV5-1 with TRBJ1-4; 7 positions match TRBD1. The length of the CDR3 is 15 residues. Germline CDR1 SGHRS, CDR2 YFSETQ. The V and J ends lost 4 bases and 2 bases, in that order; junction bases with no gene match: 5. The CDR3 is CASSLQTGTNEKLFF. CDR3 nucleotides: TGCGCCAGCAGCCTACAGACAGGGACTAATGAAAAACTGTTTTTT.

The rearrangement links TRBV29-1 to TRBJ2-1, with D maybe TRBD2 (6 bases). There are 11 residues in the CDR3. Deletions cut 6 bases from V and 9 bases from J, with 12 bases between. Germline lookup yields CDR1 SQVTM and CDR2 ANQGSEA. The CDR3 coding sequence is TGCAGCGTACCTAGCGCTGGTGAGCAGTTCTTC. Its translation is CSVPSAGEQFF.

The chain couples TRBV3-1 (or the pseudogene TRBV3-2) to TRBJ2-4; unclear D gene. Trimming left V 6 bases short and J 5 bases short, with 11 bases between. The germline V gene encodes CDR1 LGHDT and CDR2 YNNKEL (reference sequence). This CDR3 is 13 amino acids long. The CDR3 bases are TGTGCCAGCAGTCTGAGTCGGGAAAACATTCAGTACTTC. It translates to CASSLSRENIQYF.

V gene TRBV7-2 combines with J gene TRBJ1-2, with D perhaps matching TRBD1 (5 bases). The CDR3 is 13 residues long. Germline V gene data show CDR1 as SGHTA and CDR2 as FQGNSA. Trimming took 2 bases from V and 2 from J, leaving 6 bases between them. The CDR3 loop is CASSLRGNYGYTF. DNA for the CDR3: TGTGCCAGCAGCTTAAGGGGAAACTATGGCTACACCTTC.

The genes are TRBV4-2 and TRBJ1-6; D call uncertain. V shed 1 base and J shed 5 bases, with 6 bases lying between them. The CDR3 has 14 residues. Looked up from germline, CDR1 is LGHNA and CDR2 is YNFKEQ. The CDR3 nucleotides are TGTGCCAGCAGCCAAGGCAAAGATAATTCACCCCTCCACTTT. Residues: CASSQGKDNSPLHF.

The chain has TRBV28 and TRBJ1-3, with 7 bases fitting TRBD1. Germline CDR1 and CDR2: MDHEN and SYDVKM. Unmatched junction bases numbered 14, after V lost 5 bases and J lost 4 bases. The CDR3 length is 17 residues. The CDR3 here is CASSGTTGQPTGNTIYF. The CDR3 nucleotides are TGTGCCAGCAGTGGTACAACGGGACAGCCAACCGGAAACACCATATATTTT.

The chain carries TRBV7-9 and TRBJ1-1, with 8 bases lining up with TRBD1. Germline V gene data show CDR1 as SEHNR and CDR2 as FQNEAQ (reference sequence). The CDR3 is 14 amino acids. Trimming removed 4 bases from V and 5 bases from J; junction bases left unmatched: 6. In DNA, the CDR3 is TGTGCCAGCAGCTCCACAGGGGGAGGGACTGAAGCTTTCTTT. It codes for CASSSTGGGTEAFF.

The chain combines TRBV29-1 with TRBJ1-3; no definite D call. V was trimmed by 4 bases and J by 4 bases, leaving 5 bases between them. CDR1 SQVTM and CDR2 ANQGSEA come from the germline V gene. This CDR3 is built from 11 residues. CDR3 bases: TGCAGCGTTGGCGTCGGAAACACCATATATTTT. Its translation is CSVGVGNTIYF.

V and J are TRBV6-1 and TRBJ2-1; no clear D gene. V was clipped by 2 bases and J by 2 bases, with 7 bases between them. The CDR3 length is 14 residues. Germline CDR1 is MNHNS and CDR2 is SASEGT. Here the CDR3 reads CASSEFIPYNEQFF. CDR3 bases: TGTGCCAGCAGTGAATTTATCCCCTACAATGAGCAGTTCTTC.

V usage is TRBV12-3 or TRBV12-4 and J usage is TRBJ2-7; perhaps TRBD2 as D (6 bases). Deletions cut 3 bases from V and 6 bases from J, with 9 bases between. This CDR3 spans 12 amino acids. The CDR3 here is CASSFRDFEQYF. In DNA form, the CDR3 reads TGTGCCAGCAGTTTTCGGGACTTCGAGCAGTACTTC.

The chain employs TRBV6-5 and TRBJ1-1; D perhaps matches TRBD1 (6 bases). Deletions cut 8 bases from V and 6 bases from J, with 10 bases between. Germline V lookup: CDR1 MNHEY, CDR2 SVGAGI. The CDR3 is 11 amino acids. CDR3 sequence (DNA): TGTGCCAGCGGGAACAGGGCTGAAGCTTTCTTT. It encodes CASGNRAEAFF.